This TCR beta chain was recorded in a study of persistence of HIV-infected CD4 T cells. General observations from the study: Degenerate expanded CDR3beta sequences were enriched among CMV- and Gag-responding cells. CMV- and Gag-responding cells had lower TCRbeta richness than CD3/CD28-responding cells.

Worth noting for this clone: The antigen remains unidentified.

The libraries were made with immunoSEQ version 4 in survey mode. Clones were read by immunoSEQ multiplex PCR, and TCRdb kept only the in-frame ones, dropping some. In the table there are fewer than 40,000 clones, roughly three quarters of which are singletons. V lost 5 bases to trimming and J lost 5 bases; unmatched junction nucleotides: 8. The CDR3 is made up of 15 amino acids. The germline gives CDR1 SGHTA, CDR2 FQGTGA. Cells were stimulated with overlapping HIV-1 Gag 15-mer peptides. Sorting of responding CD4+ T cells relied on upregulated CD40 ligand together with CD69. This material consisted of CD4+ T cells sorted from PBMCs after roughly 18-hour stimulation, taken from a patient who received antiretroviral therapy. The V gene is TRBV7-3, the J gene TRBJ2-1; TRBD2 agrees at 8 bases. The sequence was collected from an adult man with HIV who was CMV-seropositive. The CDR3, as DNA: TGTGCCAGCAGCCCGCGCCGGGGGGGCCACAATGAGCAGTTCTTC. Protein sequence: CASSPRRGGHNEQFF.